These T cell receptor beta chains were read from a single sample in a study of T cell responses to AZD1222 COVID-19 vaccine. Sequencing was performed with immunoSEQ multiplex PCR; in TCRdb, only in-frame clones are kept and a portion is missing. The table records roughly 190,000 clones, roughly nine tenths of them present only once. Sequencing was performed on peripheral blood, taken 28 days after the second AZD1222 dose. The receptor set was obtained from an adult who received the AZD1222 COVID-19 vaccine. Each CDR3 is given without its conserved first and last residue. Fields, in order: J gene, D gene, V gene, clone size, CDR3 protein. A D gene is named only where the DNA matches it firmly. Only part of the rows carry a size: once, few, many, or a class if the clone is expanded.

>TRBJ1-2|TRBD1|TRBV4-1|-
ASSQVDRATYGYT
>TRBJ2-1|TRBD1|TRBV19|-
ASSIRGQVANEQF
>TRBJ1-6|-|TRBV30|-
AWSVAATTSPLH
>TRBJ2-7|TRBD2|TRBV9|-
ASSPGTSGSYEQY
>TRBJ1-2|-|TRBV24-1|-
ATSDSGTTYGYT
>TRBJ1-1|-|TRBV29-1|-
SVAGGRAEAF
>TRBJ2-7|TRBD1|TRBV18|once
ASKQGSSYEQY
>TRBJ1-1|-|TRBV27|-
ASSFRGLPPFEAF
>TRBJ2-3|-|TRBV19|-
ASSLIYTDTQY
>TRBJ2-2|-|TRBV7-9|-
ASSTRTVSNGELF
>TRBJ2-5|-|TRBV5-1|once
ASSSDPSVKTQY
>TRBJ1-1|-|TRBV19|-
ASSIAPAATEAF
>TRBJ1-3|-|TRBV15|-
ATSGGLPVSGNTIY